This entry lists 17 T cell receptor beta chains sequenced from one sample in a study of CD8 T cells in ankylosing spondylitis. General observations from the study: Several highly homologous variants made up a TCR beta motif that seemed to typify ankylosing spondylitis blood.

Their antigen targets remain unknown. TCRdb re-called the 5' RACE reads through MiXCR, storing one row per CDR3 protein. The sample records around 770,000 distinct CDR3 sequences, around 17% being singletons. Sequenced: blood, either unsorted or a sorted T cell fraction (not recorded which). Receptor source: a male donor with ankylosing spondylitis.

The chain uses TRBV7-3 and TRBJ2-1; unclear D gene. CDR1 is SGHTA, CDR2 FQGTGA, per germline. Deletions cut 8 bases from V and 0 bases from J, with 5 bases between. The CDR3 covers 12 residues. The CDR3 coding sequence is TGTGCCAGCGGGTACTCCTACAATGAGCAGTTCTTC. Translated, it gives CASGYSYNEQFF. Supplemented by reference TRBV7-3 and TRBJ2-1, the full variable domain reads GAGVSQTPSNKVTEKGKYVELRCDPISGHTALYWYRQSLGQGPEFLIYFQGTGAADDSGLPNDRFFAVRPEGSVSTLKIQRTERGDSAVYLCASGYSYNEQFFGPGTRLTVL.

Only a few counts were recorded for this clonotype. CDR3 nucleotides: TGTGCCAGCAGCTTATCCGGAGGGCTAGTCGAAGAGACCCAGTACTTC. It codes for CASSLSGGLVEETQYF. V is TRBV7-3 and J is TRBJ2-5, with a tentative D call TRBD2 (6 bases). Deletions cut 2 bases from V and 3 bases from J, with 16 bases between. Per germline, CDR1 SGHTA and CDR2 FQGTGA. This CDR3 spans 16 amino acids.

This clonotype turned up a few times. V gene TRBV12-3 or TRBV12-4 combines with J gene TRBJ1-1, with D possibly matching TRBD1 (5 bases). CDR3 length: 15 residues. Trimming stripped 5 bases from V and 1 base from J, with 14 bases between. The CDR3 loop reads CASSRGVGSNTEAFF. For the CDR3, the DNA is TGTGCCAGCAGTCGGGGCGTCGGGTCGAACACTGAAGCTTTCTTT.

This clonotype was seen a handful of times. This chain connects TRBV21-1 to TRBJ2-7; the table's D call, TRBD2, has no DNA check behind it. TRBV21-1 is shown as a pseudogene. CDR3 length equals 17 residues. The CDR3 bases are TGTGCCAGAGGGACAGGAACTAGCGGTGACCATTCCTACGAGCAGTACTTC. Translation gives CARGTGTSGDHSYEQYF.

The CDR3 DNA reads as TGCAGCGTAGCCACAGGGAATTACGAGCAGTACTTC. Encoded protein: CSVATGNYEQYF. The rearrangement links TRBV29-1 to TRBJ2-7; a possible D gene is TRBD1 (6 bases). V was cut by 6 bases and J by 4 bases, with 13 bases left in between. CDR3 size: 12 residues. The germline V gene has CDR1 SQVTM and CDR2 ANQGSEA.

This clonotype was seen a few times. This CDR3 is CASSFEQGGYGYTF. CDR3 nucleotide sequence: TGTGCCAGCAGTTTCGAACAGGGAGGGTATGGCTACACCTTC. V is TRBV27 and J is TRBJ1-2, with D possibly being TRBD1 (6 bases). This CDR3 has 14 amino acids. Trimming cost V 3 bases and J 5 bases, with 13 bases left between them. Germline-derived CDR1 and CDR2 are MNHEY and SMNVEV (reference sequence).

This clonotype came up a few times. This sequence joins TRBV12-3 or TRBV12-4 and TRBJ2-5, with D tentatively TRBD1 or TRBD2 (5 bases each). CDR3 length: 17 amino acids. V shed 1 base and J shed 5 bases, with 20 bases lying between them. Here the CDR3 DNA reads TGTGCCAGCAGTTTAGTCGGGATGGGACGGTTTCTCGAGACCCAGTACTTC. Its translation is CASSLVGMGRFLETQYF.

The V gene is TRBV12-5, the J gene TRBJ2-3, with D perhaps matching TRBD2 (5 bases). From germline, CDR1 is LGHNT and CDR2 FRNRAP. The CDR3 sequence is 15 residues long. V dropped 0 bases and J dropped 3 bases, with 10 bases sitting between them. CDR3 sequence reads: CASGLVSLATDTQYF. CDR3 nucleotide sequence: TGTGCTAGTGGTTTGGTTTCCCTAGCAACAGATACGCAGTATTTT.

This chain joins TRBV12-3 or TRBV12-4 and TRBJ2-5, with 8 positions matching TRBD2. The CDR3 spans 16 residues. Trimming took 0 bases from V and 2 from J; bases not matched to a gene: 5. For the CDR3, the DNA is TGTGCCAGCAGTTTAGCGATCAGCGGGGGACAAGAGACCCAGTACTTC. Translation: CASSLAISGGQETQYF.

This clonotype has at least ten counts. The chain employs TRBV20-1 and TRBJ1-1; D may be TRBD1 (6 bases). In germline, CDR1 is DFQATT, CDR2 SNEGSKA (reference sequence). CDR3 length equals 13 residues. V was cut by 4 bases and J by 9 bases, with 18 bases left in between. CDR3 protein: CSAKGGQVIQAFF. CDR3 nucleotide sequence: TGCAGTGCTAAGGGGGGCCAGGTAATTCAAGCTTTCTTT.

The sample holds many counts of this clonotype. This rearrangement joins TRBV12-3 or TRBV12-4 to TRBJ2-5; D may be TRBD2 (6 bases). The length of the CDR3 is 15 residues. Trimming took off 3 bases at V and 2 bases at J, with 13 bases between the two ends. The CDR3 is CASSFGASEQETQYF. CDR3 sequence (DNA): TGTGCCAGCAGTTTTGGCGCTAGCGAACAAGAGACCCAGTACTTC.

In DNA form, the CDR3 reads TGCGCCAGCAGCAAAGGAGGACTAGGTCGGGACAATGAGCAGTTCTTC. Its translation is CASSKGGLGRDNEQFF. The gene calls are TRBV4-3 and TRBJ2-1, with 7 bases that match TRBD2. Germline trimming cut 5 bases from V and 5 bases from J; bases unmatched to any gene: 12. Germline CDR1 reads LGHNA; CDR2 reads YSLEER. This CDR3 contains 16 residues.

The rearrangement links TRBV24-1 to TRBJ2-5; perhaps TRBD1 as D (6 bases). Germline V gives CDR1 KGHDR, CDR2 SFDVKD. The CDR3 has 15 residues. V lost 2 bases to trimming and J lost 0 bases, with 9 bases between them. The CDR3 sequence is CATSDSDRYQETQYF. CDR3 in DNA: TGTGCCACCAGTGATTCCGACAGGTACCAAGAGACCCAGTACTTC.

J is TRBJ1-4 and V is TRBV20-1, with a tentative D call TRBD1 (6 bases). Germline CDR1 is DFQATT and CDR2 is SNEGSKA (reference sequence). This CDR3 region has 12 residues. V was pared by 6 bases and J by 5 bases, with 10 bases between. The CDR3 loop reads CSALQGNEKLFF. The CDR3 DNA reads TGCAGTGCCCTACAGGGCAATGAAAAACTGTTTTTT.

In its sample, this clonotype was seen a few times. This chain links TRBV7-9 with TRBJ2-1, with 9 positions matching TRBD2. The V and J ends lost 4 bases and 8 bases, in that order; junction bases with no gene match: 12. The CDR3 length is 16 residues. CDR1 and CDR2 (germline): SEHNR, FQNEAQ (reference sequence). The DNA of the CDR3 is TGTGCCAGCAGCTCGATGGAGGGACTAGCAGTATATGAGCAGTTCTTC. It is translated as CASSSMEGLAVYEQFF. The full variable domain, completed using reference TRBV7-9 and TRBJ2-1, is DTGVSQNPRHKITKRGQNVTFRCDPISEHNRLYWYRQTLGQGPEFLTYFQNEAQLEKSRLLSDRFSAERPKGSFSTLEIQRTEQGDSAMYLCASSSMEGLAVYEQFFGPGTRLTVL.

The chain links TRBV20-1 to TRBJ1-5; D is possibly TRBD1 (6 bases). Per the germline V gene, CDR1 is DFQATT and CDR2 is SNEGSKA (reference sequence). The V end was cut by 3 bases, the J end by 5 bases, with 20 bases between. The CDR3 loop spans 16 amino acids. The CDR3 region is CSARRGGGRSYQPQHF. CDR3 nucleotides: TGCAGTGCTAGGCGGGGGGGCGGCAGATCATATCAGCCCCAGCATTTT.

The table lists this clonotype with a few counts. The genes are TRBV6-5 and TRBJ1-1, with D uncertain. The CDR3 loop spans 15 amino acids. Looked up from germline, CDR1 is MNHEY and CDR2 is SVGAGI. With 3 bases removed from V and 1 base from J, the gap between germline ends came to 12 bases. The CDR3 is CASSYFLGANTEAFF. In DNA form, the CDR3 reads TGTGCCAGCAGTTATTTTTTGGGAGCGAACACTGAAGCTTTCTTT.